These 23 T cell receptor beta chains share one sample of origin, sequenced in a study of tumor-infiltrating lymphocytes in primary liver carcinoma. A constant-region primer primed TCR beta cDNA synthesis from 400 to 550 ng of total RNA. A slightly modified ARM-PCR protocol with three nested multiplex PCR rounds produced these TCR beta libraries. TRBV1-TRBV30 forward primers paired with a C-beta reverse primer drove the first two PCR rounds, around 9 cycles each. TCRdb re-called the multiplex PCR reads through MiXCR, storing one row per CDR3 protein. The sample holds almost 200,000 distinct CDR3 sequences; approximately 65% are singletons and the top ten take roughly 6.4%. They got blood RNA out of unsorted whole blood and also pulled out germline DNA. Sequencing was performed on peripheral blood. Receptors originate from a woman aged 60-75 years with primary liver carcinoma and hepatitis B virus infection.

Regarding this clonotype: The junction does not match germline at one end; this may be a read error. This chain links TRBV6-6 with TRBJ2-7; D unclear. Germline CDR1 MNHNY, CDR2 SVGAGI (reference sequence). The CDR3 is 15 amino acids. CDR3 coding DNA: TGTGCCAGGAGTTACGCGACAAAGGGCCCGGGCGAGCAGTACTTC. Its translation is CARSYATKGPGEQYF.

The CDR3 DNA sequence: TGTGCCAGCAGCTTTGGGCCACACCATGAGCAGTTCTTC. Translating it yields CASSFGPHHEQFF. The chain joins TRBV5-4 to TRBJ2-1; D not certain. Germline V lookup: CDR1 SGHNT, CDR2 YYREEE (reference sequence). The CDR3 extends over 13 amino acids. V was shortened by 2 bases and J by 8 bases, with 11 bases between the two germline ends.

Details on this clonotype: Given a much more abundant clone one base away, this may be a read error. CDR3: CANSFRAGGALNTEAFF. The CDR3 DNA sequence: TGTGCCAACAGCTTTCGAGCTGGTGGAGCCCTGAACACTGAAGCTTTCTTT. The chain uses TRBV5-5 and TRBJ1-1; D gene ambiguous. Germline-derived CDR1 and CDR2 are SGHKS and YYEKEE (reference sequence). This CDR3 spans 17 amino acids.

To note about this clonotype: This clone may be a read error of a much larger clone one base away. This rearrangement joins TRBV30 to TRBJ1-1; 9 nucleotides line up with TRBD1. The CDR3 loop spans 13 amino acids. Germline V gene sequence: CDR1 GTSNPN, CDR2 SVGIG (reference sequence). CDR3 in amino acids: CAWRTGGIGRSYF. The CDR3 nucleotides read TGTGCCTGGAGGACAGGGGGGATTGGTAGGTCTTACTTT.

A word on this clonotype: A much more abundant neighbour one base away suggests this may be a read error. This chain joins TRBV7-8 and TRBJ1-2, with D possibly being TRBD1 (6 bases). Looked up from germline, CDR1 is SGHVS and CDR2 is FQNEAQ. CDR3 length: 15 residues. This CDR3 is CVSSSRTGTGYGYTF. CDR3 nucleotides: TGTGTCAGCAGCTCCCGAACAGGGACGGGCTATGGCTACACCTTC.

The V and J genes are TRBV7-9 and TRBJ2-1; D is ambiguous. The length of the CDR3 is 12 residues. V was trimmed by 1 base and J by 6 bases, leaving 4 bases between them. The V gene's germline CDR1 is SEHNR and CDR2 FQNEAQ (reference sequence). CDR3 coding DNA: TGTGCCAGCAGCTTAGTAGGCAATGAGCAGTTCTTC. Translated, it gives CASSLVGNEQFF.

Of note for this clonotype: A much larger clone lies one base from this, so it may be a read error. The chain is built from TRBV4-1 and TRBJ2-2; 7 bases match TRBD2. Germline loops: CDR1 MGHRA, CDR2 YSYEKL. This CDR3 is 15 amino acids long. CDR3 in amino acids: CTSSFSGSNTGELFF. The DNA of the CDR3 is TGCACCAGCAGCTTTAGCGGGTCGAACACCGGGGAGCTGTTTTTT.

In the case of this clonotype: A much larger clone differs from this one at a single base, so this may be a read error. J is TRBJ1-2 and V is TRBV29-1, with 7 positions matching TRBD1. The germline V gene has CDR1 SQVTM and CDR2 ANQGSEA. J lost 4 bases, V lost 6 bases, and 5 bases had no gene match. This CDR3 comprises 12 residues. CDR3 bases: TGCAGCGTAGAACAGGGGAGCTATGGCTACACCTTC. It translates to CSVEQGSYGYTF.

This clonotype was detected only a few times. A single base separates this from a much larger clone, so it may be a read error. The chain is built from TRBV29-1 and TRBJ2-2, with D possibly called TRBD1 or TRBD2 (5 bases each). Between the trimmed V and J ends, which lost 6 bases and 5 bases, there was a span of 25 bases. The CDR3 is 17 amino acids. Germline CDR1 SQVTM, CDR2 ANQGSEA. The CDR3 coding sequence is TGCAGCGTAAGCAGGTCCGGGACCATCGGGGTGACCGGGGAGCTGTTTTTT. This translates into CSVSRSGTIGVTGELFF.

This chain connects TRBV11-1 to TRBJ2-1; possible D gene TRBD2, 6 bases. V shed 5 bases and J shed 11 bases, with 16 bases lying between them. The germline gives CDR1 SGHAT, CDR2 FQDESV (reference sequence). The CDR3 sequence is 13 residues long. For the CDR3, the DNA is TGTGCCAGCAGCCCCAGACGGGAGAATAAGCAGTTCTTC. Encoded protein: CASSPRRENKQFF.

Worth noting for this clonotype: The junction differs from germline at one of its ends, possibly a read error. This chain uses TRBV12-3 or TRBV12-4 with TRBJ1-5, with D possibly matching TRBD1 (6 bases). The CDR3 is 13 residues long. Written as DNA, the CDR3 is TGTGCCAGCGCAGGGGCGCGGGGATGGCCCGAGCATTTT. This gives the protein CASAGARGWPEHF.

About this clonotype itself: This is likely a read error, given that the CDR3 carries no conserved phenylalanine or tryptophan at its end. This chain connects TRBV11-1 to TRBJ2-7, with TRBD1 as a possible D gene (5 bases). This CDR3 comprises 11 residues. Germline V gene lookup returns CDR1 SGHAT and CDR2 FQDESV (reference sequence). The ends were cut back, 7 bases at V and 7 bases at J, with 11 bases in the middle. CDR3 region: CASTGKVEQYS. CDR3 nucleotide sequence: TGTGCCAGCACAGGGAAGGTTGAGCAGTACTCC.

Comment on this clonotype: Given a much more abundant clone one base away, this may be a read error. This chain connects TRBV6-6 to TRBJ2-7; D gene uncertain. Trimming stripped 6 bases from V and 3 bases from J, with 18 bases between. The CDR3 is made up of 15 amino acids. Germline loops: CDR1 MNHNY, CDR2 SVGAGI (reference sequence). The CDR3 coding sequence is TGTGCCAGCAGCCTGGCGATAGCCGGCAACTACGAGCAGTACTTC. This translates into CASSLAIAGNYEQYF.

A note on this clonotype: The junction departs from the called germline gene at one end, perhaps through a read error. The DNA of the CDR3 is TGTGCCAGCAGCTTAGGAGACAGGCGTACTGAGGCTATCTTT. Translated, it gives CASSLGDRRTEAIF. The chain couples TRBV11-2 to TRBJ1-1, with D possibly being TRBD1 (6 bases). The CDR3 sequence is 14 residues long. Germline V gene data show CDR1 as SGHAT and CDR2 as FQNNGV.

As for this clonotype: This may stem from a read error, because a much larger clone lies one nucleotide away. The rearrangement uses TRBV10-3 and TRBJ2-1; TRBD1 matches at 9 bases. Germline V lookup: CDR1 ENHRY, CDR2 SYGVKD. The length of the CDR3 is 15 residues. V lost 7 bases, J lost 2 bases, and 6 bases stayed unmatched. CDR3 bases: TGTGCCATCACTGTGGACAGGGGTACCTACAATGAGCAGTTCTTC. It is translated as CAITVDRGTYNEQFF.

This clonotype was seen more than once but under ten times. J is TRBJ2-7 and V is TRBV18; D uncertain. CDR1 KGHSH and CDR2 LQKENI come from the germline V gene. Between the trimmed V and J ends, which lost 3 bases and 3 bases, there was a span of 6 bases. The CDR3 has 12 residues. As DNA, the CDR3 is TGTGCCAGCTCACCCAACGGCTACGAGCAGTACTTC. Translated: CASSPNGYEQYF. Full variable domain (missing parts from reference TRBV18 and TRBJ2-7): NAGVMQNPRHLVRRRGQEARLRCSPMKGHSHVYWYRQLPEEGLKFMVYLQKENIIDESGMPKERFSAEFPKEGPSILRIQQVVRGDSAAYFCASSPNGYEQYFGPGTRLTVT.

Of note for this clonotype: The conserved closing phenylalanine or tryptophan is absent in this CDR3, likely reflecting a read error. This rearrangement joins TRBV6-5 to TRBJ2-6; D gene unclear. The germline gives CDR1 MNHEY, CDR2 SVGAGI. CDR3 size: 15 residues. This CDR3 reads CTSSYSWTGANVLTL. The CDR3 nucleotides read TGTACCAGCAGTTACTCCTGGACTGGGGCCAACGTCCTGACTTTA.

As regards this clonotype: A much more abundant neighbour one base away suggests this may be a read error. J is TRBJ2-3 and V is TRBV30, with D perhaps matching TRBD1 (6 bases). The CDR3 contains 13 residues. Trimming shortened V by 3 bases and J by 2 bases, and 9 bases separated the two germline ends. Germline values: CDR1 GTSNPN, CDR2 SVGIG (reference sequence). The DNA for the CDR3 is TGTGCCTGGAGACAGGGTCTCACAGATACGCAGTATTTT. As protein: CAWRQGLTDTQYF.

This clonotype was counted ten times or more. The chain employs TRBV11-3 and TRBJ2-1; 14 nucleotides align to TRBD2. The CDR3 is 16 amino acids. The J segment lost 8 bases and the V segment lost 5 bases, leaving 8 bases of the junction unmatched. Germline CDR1 SGHNT, CDR2 YENEEA. The CDR3 nucleotides read TGTGCCAGCAGCCCTGGGACTAGCGGGAGTAAGGATGAGCAGTTCTTC. This gives the protein CASSPGTSGSKDEQFF.

Worth noting for this clonotype: Given the absence of the conserved phenylalanine or tryptophan at the CDR3 end, a read error is likely. The chain joins TRBV7-9 to TRBJ2-3; D possibly uses TRBD1 or TRBD2 (5 bases each). Trimming stripped 5 bases from V and 0 bases from J, with 12 bases between. This CDR3 region has 15 residues. Germline CDR1 and CDR2: SEHNR and FQNEAQ (reference sequence). The CDR3 DNA sequence: TGTGCCAGCAGCACGGGACGGCCAAGCACAGATACGCAGTATTTG. This encodes CASSTGRPSTDTQYL.

This clonotype was counted a few times. The chain combines TRBV5-1 with TRBJ2-7; no firm D call. The CDR3 has 14 residues. Germline V gives CDR1 SGHRS, CDR2 YFSETQ. V was pared by 0 bases and J by 7 bases, with 14 bases between. The CDR3 is CASSLVWATGEQYF. The CDR3 DNA sequence: TGCGCCAGCAGCTTGGTTTGGGCCACCGGTGAGCAGTACTTC.

This clonotype was detected many times. V and J are TRBV9 and TRBJ2-4; D not resolved. The V and J ends lost 4 bases and 3 bases respectively, with 11 bases between them. Germline V gene lookup returns CDR1 SGDLS and CDR2 YYNGEE. This CDR3 is 14 amino acids long. Here the CDR3 reads CASSPDGSKNIQYF. CDR3 nucleotides: TGTGCCAGCAGCCCGGACGGTAGCAAAAACATTCAGTACTTC.

On this clonotype: One end of the junction varies from germline; a read error may be responsible. The CDR3 loop reads CDSSSHLGEIYEQYF. CDR3 nucleotide sequence: TGTGACAGCAGCTCTCACCTGGGAGAGATTTATGAGCAGTACTTC. The J gene is TRBJ2-7, the V gene TRBV11-2; possible D gene TRBD2, 5 bases. The CDR3 runs to 15 residues. CDR1 and CDR2 (germline): SGHAT, FQNNGV. The entire variable domain, with the rest obtained from reference TRBV11-2 and TRBJ2-7, is as follows: EAGVAQSPRYKIIEKRQSVAFWCNPISGHATLYWYQQILGQGPKLLIQFQNNGVVDDSQLPKDRFSAERLKGVDSTLKIQPAKLEDSAVYLCDSSSHLGEIYEQYFGPGTRLTVT.